The rows below give T cell receptor beta chains drawn from one sample of a study of blood T cell repertoires in COVID-19. Method: immunoSEQ multiplex PCR; TCRdb's copy keeps in-frame clones and lacks some. The table lists 50,000 to 70,000 clones, about nine tenths of them singletons. Material: peripheral blood. The receptor set was obtained from a human donor with active COVID-19. The donor label of this sample is uncertain. CDR3s include the opening cysteine and the closing phenylalanine or tryptophan. The D gene is left open where the match is weak. The size of a clone is reported for some rows only, either as once, few or many, or as a class for expanded clones.

TRBJ1-1	TRBD1	TRBV4-1	.	CASSQGQGATEAFF	TGCGCCAGCAGCCAGGGACAGGGGGCAACTGAAGCTTTCTTT
TRBJ2-7	.	TRBV5-1	.	CASSFRVRPSEQYF	TGCGCCAGCAGCTTCCGGGTTAGGCCTTCCGAGCAGTACTTC
TRBJ2-5	TRBD2	TRBV27	.	CASSPLAGAAQETQYF	TGTGCCAGCAGTCCCCTGGCGGGAGCGGCCCAAGAGACCCAGTACTTC
TRBJ2-1	TRBD1	TRBV29-1	.	CSVKTPGQYYNEQFF	TGCAGCGTTAAGACACCGGGACAGTACTACAATGAGCAGTTCTTC
TRBJ2-7	.	TRBV4-1	.	CASSQATGRIYEQYF	TGCGCCAGCAGCCAAGCAACGGGAAGGATCTACGAGCAGTACTTC
TRBJ1-2	.	TRBV10-3	.	CAISDLQGSNYGYTF	TGTGCCATCAGCGATTTACAGGGTTCTAACTATGGCTACACCTTC
TRBJ1-6	TRBD1	TRBV9	.	CASSVGSGTGGETPLHF	TGTGCCAGCAGCGTAGGATCCGGAACAGGGGGGGAGACGCCCCTCCACTTT
TRBJ2-2	TRBD1	TRBV5-8	.	CASRGQGVGTGELFF	TGTGCCAGCAGGGGTCAGGGGGTTGGCACCGGGGAGCTGTTTTTT
TRBJ1-3	.	TRBV30	few	CAWSLGDWENTIYF	TGTGCCTGGAGTTTAGGGGACTGGGAAAACACCATATATTTT
TRBJ2-7	.	TRBV27	.	CASREDGTYEQYF	TGTGCCTCCCGAGAGGACGGGACCTACGAGCAGTACTTC
TRBJ2-5	TRBD1	TRBV30	.	CAWSAGQAQETQYF	TGTGCCTGGAGTGCGGGACAGGCCCAAGAGACCCAGTACTTC
TRBJ2-5	TRBD2	TRBV24-1	.	CATSDLSGGQETQYF	TGTGCCACCAGTGACCTTAGCGGGGGGCAAGAGACCCAGTACTTC
TRBJ1-1	.	TRBV5-4	.	CASSFSLYNTEAFF	TGTGCCAGCAGCTTCTCTCTATATAACACTGAAGCTTTCTTT
TRBJ2-5	.	TRBV30	.	CAWSARGAGETQYF	TGTGCCTGGAGTGCCCGGGGGGCGGGAGAGACCCAGTACTTC
TRBJ1-2	.	TRBV7-8	.	CASSLTGVGYTF	TGTGCCAGCAGCCTTACCGGAGTTGGCTACACCTTC
TRBJ2-7	.	TRBV6-4	.	CASSEFSGSSYEQYF	TGTGCCAGCAGTGAGTTTAGCGGAAGCTCCTACGAGCAGTACTTC
TRBJ1-1	.	TRBV27	.	CASSPDRDTEAFF	TGTGCCAGCAGTCCAGACAGAGACACTGAAGCTTTCTTT
TRBJ2-3	.	TRBV7-9	.	CASSLVGTGDTQYF	TGTGCCAGCAGCTTAGTCGGGACTGGAGATACGCAGTATTTT
TRBJ1-4	TRBD1	TRBV19	few	CASSSPTGRVEKLFF	TGTGCCAGTAGTTCACCGACAGGGCGAGTGGAAAAACTGTTTTTT
TRBJ2-5	TRBD2	TRBV6-1	.	CASSEIPASGRGETQYF	TGTGCCAGCAGTGAGATACCGGCTAGCGGGAGAGGAGAGACCCAGTACTTC
TRBJ1-5	.	TRBV29-1	.	CSGGDGDQPQHF	TGCAGCGGGGGAGACGGGGATCAGCCCCAGCATTTT
TRBJ2-1	TRBD1	TRBV6-5	.	CASRQTGVSYNEQFF	TGTGCCAGCAGGCAGACAGGGGTATCCTACAATGAGCAGTTCTTC
TRBJ2-7	TRBD1	TRBV6-5	once	CASSYSQGAGYEQYF	TGTGCCAGCAGTTACTCGCAGGGGGCTGGGTACGAGCAGTACTTC
TRBJ1-1	.	TRBV21-1	.	CASSLRGEHGTEAFF	TGTGCCAGCAGCCTCAGGGGCGAACACGGCACTGAAGCTTTCTTT
TRBJ2-2	.	TRBV7-2	once	CASRPRGQNTGELFF	TGTGCCAGCCGCCCGAGGGGACAAAACACCGGGGAGCTGTTTTTT
TRBJ1-2	.	TRBV7-8	.	CASSRDFISNGYTF	TGTGCCAGCAGCAGGGACTTCATCTCAAATGGCTACACCTTC
TRBJ2-7	TRBD2	TRBV5-1	.	CASSLERREGSSYEQYF	TGCGCCAGCAGCTTGGAACGGCGGGAGGGTTCTTCCTACGAGCAGTACTTC
TRBJ2-7	TRBD2	TRBV9	.	CASSVSGSFYEQYF	TGTGCCAGCAGCGTAAGCGGGAGTTTCTACGAGCAGTACTTC
TRBJ2-1	TRBD2	TRBV11-2	.	CASSPIRRGGPNNEQFF	TGTGCCAGCAGCCCCATCCGGCGGGGGGGCCCCAACAATGAGCAGTTCTTC
TRBJ2-5	TRBD2	TRBV19	.	CASSPLAGDAGGETQYF	TGTGCCAGTAGTCCCCTAGCGGGGGACGCCGGCGGGGAGACCCAGTACTTC
TRBJ2-3	TRBD2	TRBV11-3	.	CASSLTSGVADTQYF	TGTGCCAGCAGCCTAACTAGCGGGGTCGCAGATACGCAGTATTTT
TRBJ2-1	.	TRBV6-6	few	CASRVASYNEQFF	TGTGCCAGCAGAGTGGCATCGTACAATGAGCAGTTCTTC
TRBJ2-2	TRBD1	TRBV5-6	.	CASSLGQGVTGELFF	TGTGCCAGCAGCCTGGGACAGGGTGTAACCGGGGAGCTGTTTTTT
TRBJ2-7	.	TRBV21-1	.	CASSKDGQGAGEQYF	TGTGCCAGCAGCAAAGATGGCCAGGGGGCGGGCGAGCAGTACTTC
TRBJ1-2	.	TRBV28	.	CASSLSLANYGYTF	TGTGCCAGCAGTTTATCGCTAGCTAACTATGGCTACACCTTC
TRBJ2-7	.	TRBV19	.	CASSIGGNKRDEQYF	TGTGCCAGTAGTATAGGGGGGAACAAGCGGGACGAGCAGTACTTC
TRBJ2-3	TRBD2	TRBV5-1	.	CASSFRAGPGTDTQYF	TGCGCCAGCAGCTTCAGAGCGGGGCCAGGCACAGATACGCAGTATTTT
TRBJ2-3	TRBD2	TRBV4-3	.	CASSQEVSGGPDTQYF	TGCGCCAGCAGCCAAGAGGTTTCGGGAGGGCCGGATACGCAGTATTTT
TRBJ2-2	.	TRBV25-1	once	CASSETRSTGELFF	TGTGCCAGCAGTGAAACTAGAAGCACCGGGGAGCTGTTTTTT
TRBJ1-6	TRBD1	TRBV30	.	CAWNRGGSDNSPLHF	TGTGCCTGGAACCGAGGGGGCTCGGATAATTCACCCCTCCACTTT
TRBJ1-2	.	TRBV27	once	CASSPREPNYGYTF	TGTGCCAGCAGCCCGCGGGAACCTAACTATGGCTACACCTTC
TRBJ2-5	TRBD1	TRBV9	.	CASGVGSNRGFQETQYF	TGTGCCAGCGGGGTTGGCTCGAACAGGGGCTTCCAAGAGACCCAGTACTTC